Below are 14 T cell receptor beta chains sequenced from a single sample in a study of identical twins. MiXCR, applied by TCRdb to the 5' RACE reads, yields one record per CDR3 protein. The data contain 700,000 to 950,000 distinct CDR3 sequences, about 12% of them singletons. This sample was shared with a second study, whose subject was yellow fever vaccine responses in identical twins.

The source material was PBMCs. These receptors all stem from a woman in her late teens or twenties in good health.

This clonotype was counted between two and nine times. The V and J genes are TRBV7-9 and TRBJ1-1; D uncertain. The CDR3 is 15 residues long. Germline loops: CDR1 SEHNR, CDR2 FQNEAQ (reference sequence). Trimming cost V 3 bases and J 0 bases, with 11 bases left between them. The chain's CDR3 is CASSLAMGMNTEAFF. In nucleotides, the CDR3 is TGTGCCAGCAGCTTGGCCATGGGTATGAACACTGAAGCTTTCTTT.

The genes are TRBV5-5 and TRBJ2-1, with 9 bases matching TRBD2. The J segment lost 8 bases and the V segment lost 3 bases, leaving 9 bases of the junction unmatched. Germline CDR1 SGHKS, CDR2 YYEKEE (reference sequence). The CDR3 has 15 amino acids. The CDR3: CASSYRLAVRDEQFF. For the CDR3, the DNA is TGTGCCAGCAGCTACCGACTAGCGGTAAGGGATGAGCAGTTCTTC.

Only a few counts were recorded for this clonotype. The CDR3, as DNA: TGTGCCAGCAGCCACCGATCCGGGCTAGACACAGATACGCAGTATTTT. Its protein product is CASSHRSGLDTDTQYF. V gene TRBV7-2 combines with J gene TRBJ2-3; unclear D gene. From germline, CDR1 is SGHTA and CDR2 FQGNSA. Trimming stripped 5 bases from V and 2 bases from J, with 17 bases between. This CDR3 is 16 amino acids long.

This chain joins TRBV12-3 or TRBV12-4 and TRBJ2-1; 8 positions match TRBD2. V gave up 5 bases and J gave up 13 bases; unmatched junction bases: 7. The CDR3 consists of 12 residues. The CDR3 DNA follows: TGTGCCAGCAGTCAGGCGGGGGGTCTACAGTTCTTC. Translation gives CASSQAGGLQFF.

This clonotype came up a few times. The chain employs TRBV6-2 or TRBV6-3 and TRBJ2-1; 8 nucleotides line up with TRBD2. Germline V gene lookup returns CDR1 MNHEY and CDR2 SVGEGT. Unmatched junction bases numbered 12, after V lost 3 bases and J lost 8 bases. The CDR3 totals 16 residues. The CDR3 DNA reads TGTGCCAGCAGTTATTTTTCGGGACTAGTAAGCGATGAGCAGTTCTTC. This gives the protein CASSYFSGLVSDEQFF.

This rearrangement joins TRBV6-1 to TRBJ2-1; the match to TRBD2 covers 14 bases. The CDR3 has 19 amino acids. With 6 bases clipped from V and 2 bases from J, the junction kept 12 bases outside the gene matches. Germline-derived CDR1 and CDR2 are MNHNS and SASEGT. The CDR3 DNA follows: TGTGCCAGCAGCACAGCGGGACTAGCGGGAGAACGGACCTACAATGAGCAGTTCTTC. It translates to CASSTAGLAGERTYNEQFF.

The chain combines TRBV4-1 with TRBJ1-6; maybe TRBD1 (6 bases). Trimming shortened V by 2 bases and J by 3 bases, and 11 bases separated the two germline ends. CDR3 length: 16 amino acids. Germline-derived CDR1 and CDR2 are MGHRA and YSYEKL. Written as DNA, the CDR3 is TGCGCCAGCAGCCAACACAGGGAAAACTATAATTCACCCCTCCACTTT. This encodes CASSQHRENYNSPLHF.

The CDR3 DNA sequence: TGCAGTGCTAGCCCGGCTAATTCACCCCTCCACTTT. Its translation is CSASPANSPLHF. The rearrangement links TRBV20-1 to TRBJ1-6; no firm D call. CDR3 length: 12 amino acids. Germline V gene sequence: CDR1 DFQATT, CDR2 SNEGSKA (reference sequence). Trimming left V 3 bases short and J 6 bases short, with 6 bases between.

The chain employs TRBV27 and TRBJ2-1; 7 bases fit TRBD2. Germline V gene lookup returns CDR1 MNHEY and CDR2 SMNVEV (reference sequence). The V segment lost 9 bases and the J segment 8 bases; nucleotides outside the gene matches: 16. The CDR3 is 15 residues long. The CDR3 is CASRTGGPLLDEQFF. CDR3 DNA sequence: TGTGCCAGTCGAACGGGGGGTCCCCTGCTTGATGAGCAGTTCTTC.

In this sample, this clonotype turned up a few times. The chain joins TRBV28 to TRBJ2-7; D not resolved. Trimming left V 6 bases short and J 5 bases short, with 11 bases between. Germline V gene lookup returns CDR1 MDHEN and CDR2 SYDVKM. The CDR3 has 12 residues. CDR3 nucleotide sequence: TGTGCCAGCAGCGTCAGTGGGGACGAGCAGTACGTC. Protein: CASSVSGDEQYV.

The DNA for the CDR3 is TGTGCCAGCTCACCACAGGACAGGGTGGACGCGAACACCGGGGAGCTGTTTTTT. The encoded protein is CASSPQDRVDANTGELFF. The chain recombines TRBV18 with TRBJ2-2; 8 bases align to TRBD1. The CDR3 totals 18 residues. V shed 1 base and J 0 bases; nucleotides not matched to a gene: 7. CDR1 KGHSH and CDR2 LQKENI come from the germline V gene.

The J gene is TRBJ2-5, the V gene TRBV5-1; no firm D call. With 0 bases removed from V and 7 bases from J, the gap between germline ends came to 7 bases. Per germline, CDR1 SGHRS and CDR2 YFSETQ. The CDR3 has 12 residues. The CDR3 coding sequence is TGCGCCAGCAGCTTGGACCTTGGGACCCAGTACTTC. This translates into CASSLDLGTQYF.

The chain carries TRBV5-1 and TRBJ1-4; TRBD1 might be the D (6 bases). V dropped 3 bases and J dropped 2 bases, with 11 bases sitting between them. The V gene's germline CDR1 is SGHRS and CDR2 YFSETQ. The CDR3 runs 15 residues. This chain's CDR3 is CASSSGGPTNEKLFF. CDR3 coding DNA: TGCGCCAGCAGCTCGGGGGGCCCTACTAATGAAAAACTGTTTTTT. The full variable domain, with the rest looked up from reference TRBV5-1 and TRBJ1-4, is KAGVTQTPRYLIKTRGQQVTLSCSPISGHRSVSWYQQTPGQGLQFLFEYFSETQRNKGNFPGRFSGRQFSNSRSEMNVSTLELGDSALYLCASSSGGPTNEKLFFGSGTQLSVL.

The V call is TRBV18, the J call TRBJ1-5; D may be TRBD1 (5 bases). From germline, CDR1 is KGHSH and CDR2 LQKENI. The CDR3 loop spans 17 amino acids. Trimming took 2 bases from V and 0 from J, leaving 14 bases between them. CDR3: CASSPSGTYYSNQPQHF. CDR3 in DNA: TGTGCCAGCTCACCATCGGGGACCTACTATAGCAATCAGCCCCAGCATTTT.